Below are 17 T cell receptor beta chains sequenced from a single sample in a study of regulatory T cells in long-lasting Graves disease. Time point reported: newly diagnosed GD, antithyroid drugs for less than 3 months. The TCR library was made from RNA extracted from PBMCs. For TCR beta, libraries came from iRepertoire HTBI primers and Arm-PCR of CDR3 regions. TCRdb analysed the multiplex PCR reads with MiXCR anew, one entry per CDR3 protein. The profile shows under 400,000 distinct CDR3 sequences, approximately 15% of them singletons. These data also formed part of another study, on T cells in Graves' hyperthyroidism and ophthalmopathy.

The specimen comprised peripheral blood mononuclear cells (PBMCs), sampled at new diagnosis, from a patient treated with antithyroid drugs. All receptors derive from a middle-aged man with Graves disease.

This clonotype was picked up many times. The gene calls are TRBV6-1 and TRBJ2-2; D is unclear. The CDR3 totals 14 residues. The germline V gene has CDR1 MNHNS and CDR2 SASEGT. Trimming cost V 2 bases and J 1 base, with 5 bases left between them. The CDR3 sequence is CASSELENTGELFF. For the CDR3, the DNA is TGTGCCAGCAGTGAATTGGAGAACACCGGGGAGCTGTTTTTT.

This clonotype was counted between two and nine times. The V call is TRBV20-1, the J call TRBJ2-1, with D perhaps matching TRBD1 or TRBD2 (5 bases each). Germline CDR1 DFQATT, CDR2 SNEGSKA (reference sequence). V was pared by 2 bases and J by 0 bases, with 14 bases between. There are 16 residues in the CDR3. Here the CDR3 DNA reads TGCAGTGCTAGACCGTGGGGGTCATCCTCCTACAATGAGCAGTTCTTC. Translation: CSARPWGSSSYNEQFF.

This clonotype was counted ten times or more. The chain carries TRBV28 and TRBJ1-1; D gene ambiguous. This CDR3 spans 12 amino acids. Between the trimmed V and J ends, which lost 1 base and 6 bases, there was a span of 6 bases. Per germline, CDR1 MDHEN and CDR2 SYDVKM. The CDR3 loop reads CASSLLMAEAFF. Written as DNA, the CDR3 is TGTGCCAGCAGTTTATTGATGGCTGAAGCTTTCTTT.

Points on this clonotype: This clone may be a read error of a much larger clone one base away. The chain has TRBV12-3 or TRBV12-4 and TRBJ2-6, with D perhaps matching TRBD1 (5 bases). This CDR3 has 16 amino acids. The DNA of the CDR3 is TGTGCCAGCACCTCATCCCCAGGCTCTGGGGCCAACGTCCTGGCTTTC. It codes for CASTSSPGSGANVLAF.

This clonotype was seen a handful of times. This chain joins TRBV11-2 and TRBJ1-4, with TRBD1 identical over 10 bases. Losses at the gene ends were 5 bases for V and 1 base for J; bases not matched to a gene: 4. Germline V gene sequence: CDR1 SGHAT, CDR2 FQNNGV. This CDR3 comprises 16 residues. CDR3 in DNA: TGTGCCAGCAGCCCGACAGGGGGCCGAACTAATGAAAAACTGTTTTTT. Residues: CASSPTGGRTNEKLFF.

The chain combines TRBV16 with TRBJ2-6; D is ambiguous. The CDR3 totals 15 residues. Per the germline V gene, CDR1 is KGHSY and CDR2 is FQNENV. V dropped 0 bases and J dropped 0 bases, with 3 bases sitting between them. In DNA form, the CDR3 reads TGTGCCAGCAGCCAATCGGGCTCTGGGGCCAACGTCCTGACTTTC. Translated, it gives CASSQSGSGANVLTF. Drawing the rest from reference TRBV16 and TRBJ2-6, the complete variable domain is GEEVAQTPKHLVRGEGQKAKLYCAPIKGHSYVFWYQQVLKNEFKFLISFQNENVFDETGMPKERFSAKCLPNSPCSLEIQATKLEDSAVYFCASSQSGSGANVLTFGAGSRLTVL.

This clonotype was detected a few times. The rearrangement links TRBV29-1 to TRBJ1-6, with no clear D. This CDR3 is 10 amino acids long. Trimming took 4 bases from V and 19 from J, leaving 14 bases between them. Germline CDR1 SQVTM, CDR2 ANQGSEA. CDR3 loop: CSVVTRSRHF. The CDR3 nucleotides are TGCAGCGTTGTAACAAGGAGCAGGCACTTT. Based on the CDR3 plus reference TRBV29-1 and TRBJ1-6, the full variable domain is SAVISQKPSRDICQRGTSLTIQCQVDSQVTMMFWYRQQPGQSLTLIATANQGSEATYESGFVIDKFPISRPNLTFSTLTVSNMSPEDSSIYLCSVVTRSRHFGNGTRLTVT.

The chain joins TRBV3-1 to TRBJ2-1; TRBD2 matches 7 bases. The CDR3 extends over 14 amino acids. V shed 4 bases, J shed 7 bases, and the junction held 7 bases outside the gene matches. Per germline, CDR1 LGHDT and CDR2 YNNKEL (reference sequence). CDR3 sequence: CASSRGLAENEQFF. In nucleotides, the CDR3 is TGTGCCAGCAGCCGCGGGCTAGCGGAAAATGAGCAGTTCTTC.

The table lists this clonotype with many counts. The CDR3 here is CSVGGGTFYNEQFF. CDR3 nucleotide sequence: TGCAGCGTTGGTGGGGGGACTTTCTACAATGAGCAGTTCTTC. This chain joins TRBV29-1 and TRBJ2-1; D is perhaps TRBD2 (6 bases). Trimming took 4 bases from V and 3 from J, leaving 13 bases between them. The CDR3 loop spans 14 amino acids. Germline V gene sequence: CDR1 SQVTM, CDR2 ANQGSEA.

This clonotype was seen repeatedly, ten times or more. The genes are TRBV7-9 and TRBJ2-1; 9 positions match TRBD1. Germline V gene data show CDR1 as SEHNR and CDR2 as FQNEAQ (reference sequence). Unmatched junction bases numbered 16, after V lost 7 bases and J lost 9 bases. This CDR3 is 16 amino acids long. The CDR3 is CASTPLGQGPEGEQFF. In nucleotides, the CDR3 is TGTGCCAGCACCCCCCTGGGACAGGGCCCGGAGGGTGAGCAGTTCTTC. The variable domain in full, with the rest retrieved from reference TRBV7-9 and TRBJ2-1, is DTGVSQNPRHKITKRGQNVTFRCDPISEHNRLYWYRQTLGQGPEFLTYFQNEAQLEKSRLLSDRFSAERPKGSFSTLEIQRTEQGDSAMYLCASTPLGQGPEGEQFFGPGTRLTVL.

This clonotype has at least ten counts. The chain links TRBV20-1 to TRBJ2-5, with TRBD2 identical over 8 bases. This CDR3 contains 12 residues. Germline V CDR1 and CDR2: DFQATT, SNEGSKA (reference sequence). CDR3 coding DNA: TGCAGCGGCGGGGGGAACCAAGAGACCCAGTACTTC. It translates to CSGGGNQETQYF.

This clonotype was found a few times. The chain carries TRBV24-1 and TRBJ1-2; D gene unclear. The germline V gene encodes CDR1 KGHDR and CDR2 SFDVKD. V shed 3 bases and J shed 4 bases, with 11 bases lying between them. The CDR3 length is 14 residues. CDR3 in amino acids: CATSDVKNPYGYTF. For the CDR3, the DNA is TGTGCCACCAGTGATGTAAAAAACCCCTATGGCTACACCTTC.

This clonotype came up many times. The rearrangement links TRBV12-5 to TRBJ2-2, with 12 nucleotides matching TRBD2. V gave up 5 bases and J gave up 2 bases; unmatched junction bases: 12. Germline CDR1 LGHNT, CDR2 FRNRAP. The CDR3 totals 19 residues. CDR3 DNA: TGTGCTAGTGGTCGCCCCCCGGGACTAGCGGGCCCCAACACCGGGGAGCTGTTTTTT. This sequence encodes CASGRPPGLAGPNTGELFF.

This clonotype appeared many times. V and J are TRBV5-1 and TRBJ1-1, with TRBD1 identical over 10 bases. CDR1 and CDR2 (germline): SGHRS, YFSETQ. The J segment lost 4 bases and the V segment lost 7 bases, leaving 13 bases of the junction unmatched. The CDR3 totals 16 residues. The CDR3: CASSGTGVLGGTEAFF. CDR3 in DNA: TGCGCCAGCTCAGGGACAGGGGTACTGGGGGGCACTGAAGCTTTCTTT.

The sample holds many counts of this clonotype. The rearrangement joins TRBV5-5 to TRBJ1-5, with a weak D call TRBD1 (6 bases). Trimming shortened V by 4 bases and J by 6 bases, and 14 bases separated the two germline ends. Germline CDR1 reads SGHKS; CDR2 reads YYEKEE (reference sequence). This CDR3 region has 14 residues. The CDR3 reads CASSLDRTAQPQHF. DNA for the CDR3: TGTGCCAGCAGCCTAGACAGGACGGCTCAGCCCCAGCATTTT.

The CDR3 region is CASSSHGGLLKSGRNEQFF. The CDR3 DNA reads as TGTGCCAGCTCATCCCACGGAGGTCTCCTAAAGTCCGGGCGCAATGAGCAGTTCTTC. The chain links TRBV18 to TRBJ2-1; D perhaps matches TRBD2 (5 bases). This CDR3 region has 19 residues. Trimming took off 5 bases at V and 6 bases at J, with 29 bases between the two ends. Per germline, CDR1 KGHSH and CDR2 LQKENI.

This clonotype was picked up many times. The gene calls are TRBV30 and TRBJ1-1; D is uncertain. The germline V gene encodes CDR1 GTSNPN and CDR2 SVGIG (reference sequence). V lost 4 bases and J 7 bases, leaving 16 bases between the germline ends. The CDR3 is 13 amino acids. The CDR3 nucleotides read TGTGCCTGGACCCGAGGGATGAATAATGAAGCTTTCTTT. Its translation is CAWTRGMNNEAFF.